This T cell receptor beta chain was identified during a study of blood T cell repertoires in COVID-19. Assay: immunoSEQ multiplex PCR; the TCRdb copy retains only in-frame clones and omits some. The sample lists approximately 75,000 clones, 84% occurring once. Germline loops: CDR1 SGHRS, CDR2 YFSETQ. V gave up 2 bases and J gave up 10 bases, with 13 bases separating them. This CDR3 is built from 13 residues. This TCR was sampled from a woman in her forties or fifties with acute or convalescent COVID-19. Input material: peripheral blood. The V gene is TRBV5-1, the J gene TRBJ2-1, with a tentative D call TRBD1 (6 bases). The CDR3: CASSLGQPGEQFF. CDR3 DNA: TGCGCCAGCAGCTTAGGACAGCCGGGAGAGCAGTTCTTC.